The rows below give T cell receptor beta chains drawn from one sample of a study of cytomegalovirus exposure and HLA in healthy donors. Some clones are missing from TCRdb's copy, which holds only in-frame ones; the method was immunoSEQ multiplex PCR. The table includes about 170,000 clones, approximately 82% detected once. Sequenced sample: PBMCs. The receptors were sampled from a male donor in good health and CMV-seronegative. Both conserved end residues are part of each CDR3. D genes are given only for firm matches. Rows may omit the clone size; those that give it use once, few, many or a size class.

>TRBJ2-5|NA|TRBV6-1|NA
CASSNNYQETQYF
TGTGCCAGCAGTAACAATTACCAAGAGACCCAGTACTTC
>TRBJ1-1|once|TRBV5-6|NA
CASSLASGHYTEAFF
TGTGCCAGCAGCTTGGCCTCAGGGCATTACACTGAAGCTTTCTTT
>TRBJ1-1|NA|TRBV25-1|NA
CASRAVGGLGDTEAFF
TGTGCCAGCAGAGCTGTCGGGGGGTTAGGGGACACTGAAGCTTTCTTT
>TRBJ2-7|once|TRBV10-3|NA
CAISESISDANYEQYF
TGTGCCATCAGTGAGTCGATTTCTGACGCGAACTACGAGCAGTACTTC
>TRBJ2-7|NA|TRBV13|TRBD1
CASRTGGSHEQYF
TGTGCCAGCCGGACAGGGGGCAGCCACGAGCAGTACTTC
>TRBJ2-5|NA|TRBV11-2|NA
CASSPEGRGPDPETQYF
TGTGCCAGCAGCCCAGAGGGCAGGGGCCCCGATCCGGAGACCCAGTACTTC
>TRBJ2-7|once|TRBV6-5|NA
CASSYVNQYEQYF
TGTGCCAGCAGTTACGTCAATCAGTACGAGCAGTACTTC
>TRBJ2-3|NA|TRBV9|NA
CASSLRAPADTQYF
TGTGCCAGCAGCTTGCGGGCTCCGGCAGATACGCAGTATTTT
>TRBJ2-3|once|TRBV7-2|TRBD2
CASSQLAGGFSTDTQYF
TGTGCCAGCAGCCAACTAGCGGGGGGGTTTAGCACAGATACGCAGTATTTT
>TRBJ2-5|NA|TRBV20-1|NA
CSARAEETQYF
TGCAGTGCTAGAGCGGAGGAGACCCAGTACTTC
>TRBJ2-2|NA|TRBV13|NA
CARRRLGRLFGELFF
TGTGCCCGGAGACGCCTTGGTCGTTTGTTCGGGGAGCTGTTTTTT
>TRBJ2-4|NA|TRBV5-1|TRBD2
CASVWVAGAGDIQYF
TGCGCCAGCGTGTGGGTAGCGGGGGCGGGAGACATTCAGTACTTC
>TRBJ2-3|few|TRBV18|NA
CASSPEARTDTQYF
TGTGCCAGCTCACCAGAAGCACGCACAGATACGCAGTATTTT
>TRBJ2-7|NA|TRBV11-1|TRBD1
CASSFDRDRLDF
TGTGCCAGCAGTTTTGACCGGGACAGGCTGGACTTC
>TRBJ2-7|NA|TRBV5-1|TRBD2
CASSLAGGPYEQYF
TGCGCCAGCAGCTTAGCGGGGGGCCCCTACGAGCAGTACTTC
>TRBJ2-1|NA|TRBV4-1|TRBD2
CASSQVAGVNNEQFF
TGCGCCAGCAGCCAAGTAGCGGGAGTCAATAATGAGCAGTTCTTC
>TRBJ2-1|NA|TRBV9|TRBD1
CASSLRTGEGEQFF
TGTGCCAGCAGCCTCCGGACAGGGGAAGGTGAGCAGTTCTTC
>TRBJ2-7|NA|TRBV4-3|NA
CASSQETGYEQYF
TGCGCCAGCAGCCAAGAGACAGGCTACGAGCAGTACTTC
>TRBJ2-2|NA|TRBV9|TRBD2
CASSVKRGTNTGELFF
TGTGCCAGCAGCGTCAAGCGGGGCACGAACACCGGGGAGCTGTTTTTT
>TRBJ2-1|few|TRBV6-5|NA
CASSYVQGSYNEQFF
TGTGCCAGCAGTTACGTACAGGGTAGTTACAATGAGCAGTTCTTC
>TRBJ2-7|NA|TRBV5-1|TRBD1
CASSQLDRAYEQYF
TGCGCCAGCAGCCAATTAGACAGGGCCTACGAGCAGTACTTC
>TRBJ2-7|NA|TRBV10-1|TRBD1
CANMLRGQGDGEQYF
TGCGCCAACATGTTACGGGGACAGGGGGACGGCGAGCAATACTTC
>TRBJ2-3|NA|TRBV27|NA
CASSFGTTDTQYF
TGTGCCAGCAGTTTCGGTACCACAGATACGCAGTATTTT
>TRBJ1-4|NA|TRBV7-9|TRBD1
CASSLASDRGRNEKLFF
TGTGCCAGCAGCTTAGCCTCGGACAGGGGGCGGAATGAAAAACTGTTTTTT
>TRBJ1-3|NA|TRBV28|NA
CASSPLGGRNTIYF
TGTGCCAGCAGTCCCCTGGGGGGGAGAAACACCATATATTTT
>TRBJ1-3|NA|TRBV14|NA
CASSQTSSRNTIYF
TGTGCCAGCAGCCAGACATCCTCCCGAAACACCATATATTTT
>TRBJ1-5|NA|TRBV5-4|NA
CASSLWGEPQHF
TGTGCCAGCAGCTTGTGGGGGGAGCCCCAGCATTTT
>TRBJ1-5|NA|TRBV19|NA
CASKGTINQPQHF
TGTGCCAGTAAAGGGACAATTAATCAGCCCCAGCATTTT
>TRBJ1-3|once|TRBV7-7|NA
CASSPMTGSGNTIYF
TGTGCCAGCAGCCCAATGACAGGCTCTGGAAACACCATATATTTT
>TRBJ1-5|NA|TRBV7-9|TRBD1
CASSSGQGSQPQHF
TGTGCCAGCAGTTCTGGACAGGGGAGTCAGCCCCAGCATTTT
>TRBJ2-5|NA|TRBV2|TRBD2
CASSDPSGGRQETQYF
TGTGCCAGCAGTGACCCTAGCGGGGGGCGCCAAGAGACCCAGTACTTC
>TRBJ2-5|NA|TRBV4-3|NA
CASSQDVGQGETQYF
TGCGCCAGCAGCCAAGATGTTGGTCAGGGTGAGACCCAGTACTTC
>TRBJ2-1|NA|TRBV6-1|NA
CASSERYRESEQFF
TGTGCCAGCAGTGAGAGATACAGGGAGAGTGAGCAGTTCTTC
>TRBJ1-1|once|TRBV27|TRBD1
CASSLMTGGTEAFF
TGTGCCAGCAGTTTAATGACAGGGGGCACTGAAGCTTTCTTT
>TRBJ2-1|NA|TRBV28|TRBD2
CASSFPLAGGQAEQFF
TGTGCCAGCAGTTTCCCTCTAGCGGGAGGGCAGGCTGAGCAGTTCTTC
>TRBJ2-7|NA|TRBV6-5|NA
CASSYSTGYEQYF
TGTGCCAGCAGTTACTCGACAGGCTACGAGCAGTACTTC
>TRBJ1-1|once|TRBV7-2|NA
CASSSRGSAFF
TGTGCCAGCAGCTCCCGGGGGTCGGCTTTCTTT
>TRBJ1-6|NA|TRBV15|NA
CATSRDRVGSPLHF
TGTGCCACCAGCAGAGACAGGGTAGGATCACCCCTCCACTTT
>TRBJ2-3|NA|TRBV5-4|NA
CASSSGLPATDTQYF
TGTGCCAGCAGCTCGGGACTTCCCGCCACAGATACGCAGTATTTT
>TRBJ1-5|NA|TRBV10-3|NA
CAISETHPGSDNQPQHF
TGTGCCATCAGCGAGACGCATCCGGGATCCGACAATCAGCCCCAGCATTTT
>TRBJ2-7|NA|TRBV5-3|NA
CARSSPGRHPGREQYF
TGTGCCAGAAGCTCCCCGGGACGCCATCCCGGGAGAGAGCAGTACTTC
>TRBJ2-3|NA|TRBV30|NA
CAWRGSGYDTQYF
TGTGCCTGGAGAGGGAGCGGCTATGATACGCAGTATTTT
>TRBJ2-5|NA|TRBV4-1|TRBD2
CASSQGEGGLQETQYF
TGCGCCAGCAGCCAAGGGGAGGGAGGGCTACAAGAGACCCAGTACTTC
>TRBJ2-7|few|TRBV9|TRBD1
CASSPWDSDIYEQYF
TGTGCCAGCAGCCCTTGGGACAGTGATATCTACGAGCAGTACTTC
>TRBJ2-7|NA|TRBV4-1|TRBD1
CASSQDRGPFYEQYF
TGCGCCAGCAGCCAGGACAGGGGGCCTTTCTACGAGCAGTACTTC
>TRBJ1-2|NA|TRBV6-1|TRBD1
CASSEFVRGPYGYTF
TGTGCCAGCAGTGAATTCGTCAGGGGGCCGTATGGCTACACCTTC
>TRBJ2-4|once|TRBV19|NA
CASSIGNKNIQYF
TGTGCCAGTAGTATCGGGAACAAAAACATTCAGTACTTC
>TRBJ1-1|NA|TRBV9|NA
CASSEEGMNTEAFF
TGTGCCAGCAGCGAGGAGGGGATGAACACTGAAGCTTTCTTT
>TRBJ1-3|NA|TRBV5-4|TRBD1
CASSYTGGGLGNTIYF
TGTGCCAGCAGTTACACAGGGGGCGGACTTGGAAACACCATATATTTT
>TRBJ2-5|few|TRBV15|NA
CATSRGTVRETQYF
TGTGCCACCAGCAGAGGGACTGTGCGGGAGACCCAGTACTTC
>TRBJ2-2|NA|TRBV19|NA
CASSRGGELFF
TGTGCCAGTAGTCGGGGCGGGGAGCTGTTTTTT
>TRBJ1-6|NA|TRBV9|NA
CASSPGAWGDSPLHF
TGTGCCAGCAGTCCAGGGGCCTGGGGCGATTCACCCCTCCACTTT
>TRBJ2-5|few|TRBV9|NA
CASSVVPASKQYF
TGTGCCAGCAGCGTAGTCCCCGCTAGCAAGCAGTACTTC
>TRBJ1-3|NA|TRBV4-3|TRBD1
CASSQVPPTGAGNTIYF
TGCGCCAGCAGCCAAGTCCCCCCGACAGGGGCTGGAAACACCATATATTTT